This entry concerns a single T cell receptor (beta chain). Cells designated naive CD8 were CD45RO-negative and were positively selected for CCR7, with terminally differentiated effector memory CD45RA+ cells excluded. Method: immunoSEQ multiplex PCR; TCRdb's copy keeps in-frame clones and lacks some. The table includes hundreds of thousands of clones, 95% to 97% detected once. This entry is derived from a study of shared clonotypes between healthy human individuals. CDR3 length equals 14 residues. The V and J ends lost 0 bases and 3 bases respectively, with 9 bases between them. Germline V gene data show CDR1 as ENHRY and CDR2 as SYGVKD.

The receptor's source is a woman in her 30s in good health. The chain has TRBV10-3 and TRBJ2-7; tentative D call: TRBD1 (5 bases). The specimen sequenced was naive CD8+ T cells sorted from blood. The CDR3 here is CAISESGALYEQYF. The CDR3 coding sequence is TGTGCCATCAGTGAGTCTGGGGCCCTCTACGAGCAGTACTTC.